The 31 T cell receptor beta chains given below trace back to one sample, sequenced in a study of shared clonotypes between healthy human individuals. The method was immunoSEQ multiplex PCR; TCRdb's version includes in-frame clones alone and lacks a portion of them. The data hold under 2.5 million clones, with under 95% observed a single time. Sequencing used naive CD4+ T cells from PBMCs. Specified subset: CD45RA+ positively selected. Receptors were obtained from a young man in good health. Some clones in this sample may be carry-over from other donors' samples.

This rearrangement joins TRBV19 to TRBJ2-5, with TRBD2 identical over 15 bases. This CDR3 contains 18 residues. Germline V gene data show CDR1 as LNHDA and CDR2 as SQIVND (reference sequence). V trimming: 5 bases; J trimming: 4 bases; junction bases outside the gene matches: 11. Here the CDR3 reads CASSLQGLAGGGRETQYF. DNA for the CDR3: TGTGCCAGTAGTCTCCAGGGACTAGCGGGAGGAGGTAGAGAGACCCAGTACTTC.

The chain joins TRBV6-1 to TRBJ1-2; no firm D call. Germline values: CDR1 MNHNS, CDR2 SASEGT. V was pared by 4 bases and J by 8 bases, with 14 bases between. This CDR3 contains 13 residues. The CDR3 reads CASSGRTPGGYTF. DNA of the CDR3: TGTGCCAGCAGTGGCAGAACACCTGGGGGCTACACCTTC.

V is TRBV5-8 and J is TRBJ2-5; D is undetermined. V lost 2 bases and J 5 bases, leaving 7 bases between the germline ends. Germline V gene lookup returns CDR1 SGHTS and CDR2 YDEGEE. The CDR3 has 12 amino acids. CDR3 amino acids: CASSFLGETQYF. The CDR3 DNA reads as TGTGCCAGCAGCTTTCTGGGGGAGACCCAGTACTTC.

Comments on this clone: Other DNA sequences within the sample encode an identical CDR3. CDR3 bases: TGCAGCGTTGTCACGGGGGAAGAGACCCAGTACTTC. Translated: CSVVTGEETQYF. This rearrangement joins TRBV29-1 to TRBJ2-5; D is possibly TRBD2 (6 bases). CDR3 size: 12 residues. Trimming cost V 4 bases and J 3 bases, with 9 bases left between them. Germline V CDR1 and CDR2: SQVTM, ANQGSEA.

This clone appeared once. J is TRBJ2-1 and V is TRBV19; tentative D call: TRBD2 (6 bases). Germline CDR1 reads LNHDA; CDR2 reads SQIVND (reference sequence). V lost 1 base, J lost 6 bases, and 10 bases lay in between. The CDR3 extends over 14 amino acids. As DNA, the CDR3 is TGTGCCAGTAGTATAGGTGGGGGGAGCAATGAGCAGTTCTTC. It encodes CASSIGGGSNEQFF.

This chain uses TRBV2 with TRBJ1-1, with 11 nucleotides matching TRBD1. This CDR3 region has 17 residues. Germline CDR1 reads SNHLY; CDR2 reads FYNNEI. Losses at the gene ends were 1 base for V and 3 bases for J; bases not matched to a gene: 7. The CDR3, as DNA: TGTGCCAGCAGTGAAGGGACAGGGGGCGCGGGATACACTGAAGCTTTCTTT. Protein: CASSEGTGGAGYTEAFF.

The chain couples TRBV28 to TRBJ1-2; D not certain. CDR3 length: 13 residues. Trimming took off 8 bases at V and 4 bases at J, with 14 bases between the two ends. Germline CDR1 and CDR2: MDHEN and SYDVKM. This CDR3 is CASSPLWGYGYTF. CDR3 in DNA: TGTGCCAGCTCCCCTTTATGGGGCTATGGCTACACCTTC.

This chain connects TRBV28 to TRBJ2-5; maybe TRBD1 (6 bases). V lost 4 bases and J 1 base, leaving 19 bases between the germline ends. CDR1 and CDR2 (germline): MDHEN, SYDVKM. The CDR3 is 17 amino acids. CDR3 loop: CASSSPGTRNAQETQYF. The CDR3 DNA is TGTGCCAGCAGTTCCCCCGGGACACGAAACGCCCAAGAGACCCAGTACTTC. Full variable domain (missing parts from reference TRBV28 and TRBJ2-5): DVKVTQSSRYLVKRTGEKVFLECVQDMDHENMFWYRQDPGLGLRLIYFSYDVKMKEKGDIPEGYSVSREKKERFSLILESASTNQTSMYLCASSSPGTRNAQETQYFGPGTRLLVL.

DNA for the CDR3: TGTGCCAGCAGCCGAGGGACGGGCAATGAGCAGTTCTTC. Translating it yields CASSRGTGNEQFF. J is TRBJ2-1 and V is TRBV5-6, with D perhaps matching TRBD1 or TRBD2 (5 bases each). The CDR3 extends over 13 amino acids. Trimming stripped 4 bases from V and 6 bases from J, with 11 bases between. CDR1 is SGHDT and CDR2 is YYEEEE in the germline V gene. Variable domain in full (rest from reference TRBV5-6 and TRBJ2-1): DAGVTQSPTHLIKTRGQQVTLRCSPKSGHDTVSWYQQALGQGPQFIFQYYEEEERQRGNFPDRFSGHQFPNYSSELNVNALLLGDSALYLCASSRGTGNEQFFGPGTRLTVL.

Comments on this clone: Other nucleotide sequences in the sample specify the same CDR3. This chain connects TRBV28 to TRBJ2-3; D not resolved. CDR3 length: 14 residues. The V end lost 2 bases, the J end lost 2 bases, and 8 bases lay between the germline ends. Looked up from germline, CDR1 is MDHEN and CDR2 is SYDVKM. CDR3 in amino acids: CASSLAGDTDTQYF. The CDR3 nucleotides are TGTGCCAGCAGTTTAGCAGGCGACACAGATACGCAGTATTTT.

The chain recombines TRBV7-2 with TRBJ1-1; D may be TRBD1 (6 bases). The length of the CDR3 is 16 residues. Germline CDR1 and CDR2: SGHTA and FQGNSA. The V and J ends lost 6 bases and 4 bases respectively, with 21 bases between them. The CDR3 DNA is TGTGCCAGCAGATTCCAGGGTGGGGGGCCTATCACTGAAGCTTTCTTT. It specifies CASRFQGGGPITEAFF.

J is TRBJ2-1 and V is TRBV30; 10 nucleotides line up with TRBD2. Germline V gene data show CDR1 as GTSNPN and CDR2 as SVGIG (reference sequence). This CDR3 region has 14 residues. Germline trimming cut 3 bases from V and 8 bases from J; bases unmatched to any gene: 7. The CDR3 nucleotides read TGTGCCTGGAGGCTAGCGGGAGTTCGATATGAGCAGTTCTTC. Protein sequence: CAWRLAGVRYEQFF.

This clone has just one count. The CDR3 protein is CAWNPGTPSSGNTIYF. CDR3 DNA sequence: TGTGCCTGGAACCCCGGGACGCCCAGCTCTGGAAACACCATATATTTT. The chain has TRBV30 and TRBJ1-3; D perhaps matches TRBD1 (5 bases). Germline CDR1 GTSNPN, CDR2 SVGIG (reference sequence). This CDR3 is 16 amino acids long. Trimming cost V 4 bases and J 0 bases, with 16 bases left between them.

The rearrangement links TRBV28 to TRBJ1-5; D gene uncertain. The V gene's germline CDR1 is MDHEN and CDR2 SYDVKM. V was shortened by 7 bases and J by 3 bases, with 7 bases between the two germline ends. The CDR3 consists of 12 residues. The CDR3 sequence is CASKGFNQPQHF. CDR3 in DNA: TGTGCCAGCAAGGGTTTCAATCAGCCCCAGCATTTT.

V is TRBV7-3 and J is TRBJ2-6; the D is unclear. The germline V gene has CDR1 SGHTA and CDR2 FQGTGA. Trimming stripped 6 bases from V and 2 bases from J, with 11 bases between. This CDR3 comprises 15 residues. The CDR3 coding sequence is TGTGCCAGCAGTCAAAGTCCTGCTGGGGCCAACGTCCTGACTTTC. It specifies CASSQSPAGANVLTF.

Points on this clone: The identical CDR3 is also encoded by other nucleotide sequences in the sample. This chain uses TRBV5-1 with TRBJ1-1; D is perhaps TRBD1 (5 bases). The germline gives CDR1 SGHRS, CDR2 YFSETQ. Between the trimmed V and J ends, which lost 2 bases and 1 base, there was a span of 6 bases. This CDR3 is built from 13 residues. As DNA, the CDR3 is TGCGCCAGCAGCTTCCAGGGGAACACTGAAGCTTTCTTT. Translated: CASSFQGNTEAFF.

The chain has TRBV28 and TRBJ2-7, with D possibly being TRBD2 (6 bases). This CDR3 has 16 amino acids. Germline assignment: CDR1 MDHEN and CDR2 SYDVKM. Trimming removed 4 bases at V and 5 bases at J, with 21 bases between. In DNA form, the CDR3 reads TGTGCCAGCAGTTCCCTTGACGCGGGGCGAGCTGACGAGCAGTACTTC. Its protein product is CASSSLDAGRADEQYF. Combining the CDR3 with reference TRBV28 and TRBJ2-7 gives the whole variable domain DVKVTQSSRYLVKRTGEKVFLECVQDMDHENMFWYRQDPGLGLRLIYFSYDVKMKEKGDIPEGYSVSREKKERFSLILESASTNQTSMYLCASSSLDAGRADEQYFGPGTRLTVT.

This rearrangement joins TRBV7-9 to TRBJ1-1, with TRBD1 matching over 7 bases. The CDR3 runs to 16 residues. The V gene end was trimmed by 0 bases and the J gene end by 5 bases; junction bases not matched to a gene: 9. From germline, CDR1 is SEHNR and CDR2 FQNEAQ (reference sequence). The CDR3 loop is CASSLADRLLDTEAFF. The CDR3 nucleotides are TGTGCCAGCAGCTTAGCGGACAGGCTTCTTGATACTGAAGCTTTCTTT. Complete variable domain (other parts from reference TRBV7-9 and TRBJ1-1): DTGVSQNPRHKITKRGQNVTFRCDPISEHNRLYWYRQTLGQGPEFLTYFQNEAQLEKSRLLSDRFSAERPKGSFSTLEIQRTEQGDSAMYLCASSLADRLLDTEAFFGQGTRLTVV.

This rearrangement joins TRBV28 to TRBJ2-3, with D unclear. CDR3 length: 13 amino acids. The germline CDR1 and CDR2 sequences are MDHEN and SYDVKM. Here the CDR3 reads CAITTPGTDTQYF. Written as DNA, the CDR3 is TGTGCAATTACTACACCCGGCACAGATACGCAGTATTTT. Variable domain in full (rest from reference TRBV28 and TRBJ2-3): DVKVTQSSRYLVKRTGEKVFLECVQDMDHENMFWYRQDPGLGLRLIYFSYDVKMKEKGDIPEGYSVSREKKERFSLILESASTNQTSMYLCAITTPGTDTQYFGPGTRLTVL.

The genes are TRBV19 and TRBJ2-6; D is unclear. The V end lost 6 bases, the J end lost 4 bases, and 16 bases lay between the germline ends. The CDR3 is 16 amino acids. Germline V gives CDR1 LNHDA, CDR2 SQIVND (reference sequence). This CDR3 reads CASSHGSLGGANVLTF. The CDR3 DNA is TGTGCCAGTAGCCATGGCTCCCTAGGCGGGGCCAACGTCCTGACTTTC.

This rearrangement joins TRBV19 to TRBJ1-2; TRBD1 matches at 10 bases. This CDR3 contains 14 residues. Germline V gene lookup returns CDR1 LNHDA and CDR2 SQIVND (reference sequence). J was trimmed by 8 bases and V by 6 bases; bases with no gene match: 9. The CDR3 reads CASRTPGQGYGYTF. The CDR3 bases are TGTGCCAGTAGGACCCCGGGACAGGGGTACGGCTACACCTTC.

The chain links TRBV25-1 to TRBJ1-1; D is unclear. This CDR3 comprises 13 residues. V lost 1 base and J lost 0, with 3 bases in between. Germline V CDR1 and CDR2: MGHDK, SYGVNS. CDR3 sequence reads: CASSEFMNTEAFF. The CDR3, as DNA: TGTGCCAGCAGTGAATTTATGAACACTGAAGCTTTCTTT. Full variable domain (remainder filled in from reference TRBV25-1 and TRBJ1-1): EADIYQTPRYLVIGTGKKITLECSQTMGHDKMYWYQQDPGMELHLIHYSYGVNSTEKGDLSSESTVSRIRTEHFPLTLESARPSHTSQYLCASSEFMNTEAFFGQGTRLTVV.

V and J are TRBV18 and TRBJ2-7, with 7 bases matching TRBD1. Germline assignment: CDR1 KGHSH and CDR2 LQKENI. The ends lost 3 bases at V and 6 bases at J; junction bases unmatched: 8. There are 14 residues in the CDR3. CDR3 protein: CASSPGTVISEQYF. The CDR3 coding sequence is TGTGCCAGCTCACCCGGGACAGTAATTAGCGAGCAGTACTTC.

The rearrangement uses TRBV28 and TRBJ1-5; D call uncertain. From germline, CDR1 is MDHEN and CDR2 SYDVKM. The CDR3 runs to 14 residues. Trimming took off 6 bases at V and 0 bases at J, with 9 bases between the two ends. The chain's CDR3 is CASRISYSNQPQHF. The CDR3, as DNA: TGTGCCAGCAGGATTAGCTATAGCAATCAGCCCCAGCATTTT.

The chain recombines TRBV5-6 with TRBJ2-3, with TRBD1 as a possible D gene (5 bases). The CDR3 is 16 residues long. Between the trimmed V and J ends, which lost 2 bases and 0 bases, there was a span of 13 bases. From germline, CDR1 is SGHDT and CDR2 YYEEEE. CDR3 nucleotide sequence: TGTGCCAGCAGCTTCGAAAGGGGCACTAGCACAGATACGCAGTATTTT. Its protein is CASSFERGTSTDTQYF.

This chain uses TRBV7-9 with TRBJ1-3; D gene ambiguous. With 0 bases removed from V and 4 bases from J, the gap between germline ends came to 10 bases. In germline, CDR1 is SEHNR, CDR2 FQNEAQ (reference sequence). This CDR3 spans 15 amino acids. CDR3 region: CASSLAFGRGNTIYF. The CDR3 DNA reads TGTGCCAGCAGCTTAGCGTTTGGTCGGGGAAACACCATATATTTT.

This sequence joins TRBV7-8 and TRBJ2-7, with D maybe TRBD2 (6 bases). The CDR3 runs to 20 residues. The V gene's germline CDR1 is SGHVS and CDR2 FQNEAQ. Trimming pared 5 bases from V and 2 bases from J, leaving 31 bases between. The CDR3 sequence: CASSEPASGSFVGNTYEQYF. The DNA for the CDR3 is TGTGCCAGCAGCGAACCCGCATCCGGGAGTTTTGTCGGTAATACCTACGAGCAGTACTTC.

This clone was detected only once. The gene calls are TRBV5-1 and TRBJ2-5, with D possibly TRBD2 on 6 matching bases. Germline lookup yields CDR1 SGHRS and CDR2 YFSETQ. The germline V and J ends were trimmed by 3 bases and 5 bases, with 17 bases remaining between them. This CDR3 is built from 15 residues. The CDR3 DNA sequence: TGCGCCAGCAGCTCGGGCGGGGCCGAGGCGGAGACCCAGTACTTC. Translated, it gives CASSSGGAEAETQYF.

The J gene is TRBJ2-1, the V gene TRBV5-6; D is unresolved. Germline lookup yields CDR1 SGHDT and CDR2 YYEEEE. The CDR3 totals 15 residues. The ends were cut back, 1 base at V and 3 bases at J, with 11 bases in the middle. The CDR3 protein is CASSLWVRDYNEQFF. Written as DNA, the CDR3 is TGTGCCAGCAGCTTGTGGGTCCGAGACTACAATGAGCAGTTCTTC.

Remarks on this clone: Within the sample, other DNA sequences also encode this same CDR3. This chain connects TRBV5-4 to TRBJ1-6; 8 nucleotides agree with TRBD1. Looked up from germline, CDR1 is SGHNT and CDR2 is YYREEE (reference sequence). The V and J ends lost 0 bases and 7 bases, in that order; junction bases with no gene match: 0. The CDR3 length is 14 residues. The CDR3 coding sequence is TGTGCCAGCAGCTTGGGACAGGGGAATTCACCCCTCCACTTT. Translated, it gives CASSLGQGNSPLHF. Looking up the rest from reference TRBV5-4 and TRBJ1-6 gives the full variable domain: ETGVTQSPTHLIKTRGQQVTLRCSSQSGHNTVSWYQQALGQGPQFIFQYYREEENGRGNFPPRFSGLQFPNYSSELNVNALELDDSALYLCASSLGQGNSPLHFGNGTRLTVT.

The V call is TRBV5-1, the J call TRBJ1-5; D is ambiguous. V lost 3 bases and J lost 7, with 14 bases in between. CDR1 SGHRS and CDR2 YFSETQ come from the germline V gene. This CDR3 comprises 14 residues. This CDR3 is CASSSGPKGQPQHF. The CDR3, as DNA: TGCGCCAGCAGCTCCGGACCTAAGGGCCAGCCCCAGCATTTT.